Below, one T cell receptor beta chain is given with its context. 5'RACE, which relied on constant-segment primers, yielded TCR alpha and TCR beta cDNA libraries carrying sample barcodes and UMIs. TCRdb passed the 5' RACE reads through MiXCR, listing each CDR3 protein once. The sample lists 470,000 or so distinct CDR3 sequences; around a quarter were seen once. This specimen belongs to a study of T-cell memory formation after mild COVID-19. V lost 0 bases and J 6 bases, leaving 9 bases between the germline ends. The CDR3 extends over 13 amino acids. From germline, CDR1 is SGHRS and CDR2 YFSETQ. The chain recombines TRBV5-1 with TRBJ1-2; no definite D call. The sequenced sample was PBMCs or a T cell subset sorted from them (not recorded which). The sequence derives from an adult woman who had mild COVID-19 (a few samples of this study predate the infection). Cell type and time point are not known. The DNA of the CDR3 is TGCGCCAGCAGCTTGGCCTCAGCGAATGGCTACACCTTC. It is translated as CASSLASANGYTF.